Reported below is one T cell receptor (beta chain). Its cognate antigen is unknown. The junction and the germline gene differ at one end; a read error may be behind it. This record belongs to a study of T cell repertoires in cytomegalovirus infection. In the study overall: CMV epitopes, recently identified HLA-C-restricted and well-studied HLA-B-restricted, were used. Public TCR beta signature analysis indicated the presence of both CMV infection and matching HLA type.

Overall study findings and caveats: CMV-specific TCR beta clonotypes restricted by HLA-C were the ones dominating the ex vivo response. Cumulative public TCR beta family frequency identified CMV carriers with the relevant HLA.

Looked up from germline, CDR1 is SQVTM and CDR2 is ANQGSEA. This CDR3 has 11 amino acids. TCRdb ran MiXCR on the reads and lists one entry per CDR3 protein. In the table there are roughly 990,000 distinct CDR3 sequences, approximately 30% of which are singletons. Sample: cultured CD8+ T cells from PBMCs, taken from culture after CMV antigen stimulation. The clonotype comes from a human donor in good health (CMV status not recorded). Some clones in this sample may be carry-over from other donors' samples. The chain couples TRBV29-1 to TRBJ2-3; D is uncertain. CDR3 loop: CSVDSGYTQCF. CDR3 bases: TGCAGCGTTGATTCTGGGTATACGCAGTGTTTT.